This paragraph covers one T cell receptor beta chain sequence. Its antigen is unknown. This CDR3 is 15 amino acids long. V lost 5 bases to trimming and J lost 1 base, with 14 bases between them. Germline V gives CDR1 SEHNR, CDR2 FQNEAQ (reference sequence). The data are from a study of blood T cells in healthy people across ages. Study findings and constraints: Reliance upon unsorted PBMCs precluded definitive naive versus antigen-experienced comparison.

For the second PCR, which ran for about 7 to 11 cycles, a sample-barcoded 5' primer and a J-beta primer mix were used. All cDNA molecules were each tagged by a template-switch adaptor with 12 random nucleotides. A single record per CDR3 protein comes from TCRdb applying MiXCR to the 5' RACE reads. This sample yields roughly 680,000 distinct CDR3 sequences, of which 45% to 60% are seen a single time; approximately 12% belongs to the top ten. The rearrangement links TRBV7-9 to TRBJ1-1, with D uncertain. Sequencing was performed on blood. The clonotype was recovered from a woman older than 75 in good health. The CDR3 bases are TGTGCCAGCAGCCCCCTCACTACGTCGAACACTGAAGCTTTCTTT. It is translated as CASSPLTTSNTEAFF.